The rows below give T cell receptor beta chains drawn from one sample of a study of T-cell memory formation after mild COVID-19. In TCRdb, the 5' RACE reads were re-called with MiXCR into one record per CDR3 protein. The sample lists roughly 400,000 distinct CDR3 sequences, roughly 18% occurring once. The sequencing sample was made of PBMCs or a T cell subset sorted from them (not recorded which). Receptor source: a man younger than 30 who had mild COVID-19 (a few samples of this study predate the infection). Cell type and time point are not known. CDR3s include the opening cysteine and the closing phenylalanine or tryptophan. The order of the fields is clone size, J gene, D gene, V gene, CDR3 protein, CDR3 DNA. D genes are given only for firm matches. A row's size may be missing; if present it is once, few, many or a size class.

few	TRBJ1-1	NA	TRBV6-5	CASSLYGVNTEAFF	TGTGCCAGCAGTTTGTATGGCGTGAACACTGAAGCTTTCTTT
few	TRBJ2-2	NA	TRBV7-9	CASSLVGENTGELFF	TGTGCCAGCAGCTTAGTCGGAGAGAACACCGGGGAGCTGTTTTTT
few	TRBJ1-2	NA	TRBV6-2/TRBV6-3	CASSLGPFGYTF	TGTGCCAGCAGTTTAGGACCGTTCGGCTACACCTTC
NA	TRBJ2-7	NA	TRBV5-1	CASSSLGDTEQYF	TGCGCCAGCAGCTCCCTGGGGGACACCGAGCAGTACTTC
few	TRBJ2-5	TRBD1	TRBV20-1	CSARDARGGKGYF	TGCAGTGCTAGAGATGCCCGAGGGGGCAAGGGGTACTTC
few	TRBJ2-4	NA	TRBV4-3	CASSQDLGNIQYF	TGCGCCAGCAGCCAAGATCTTGGAAACATTCAGTACTTC
NA	TRBJ2-3	NA	TRBV20-1	CSARGGPTHLSDTQYF	TGCAGTGCTAGAGGGGGACCGACCCATCTCTCAGATACGCAGTATTTT
many	TRBJ2-5	TRBD1	TRBV18	CASSPTGEETQYF	TGTGCCAGCTCACCGACAGGGGAAGAGACCCAGTACTTC
NA	TRBJ2-1	TRBD2	TRBV7-9	CASSSSGGVTERFYNEQFF	TGTGCCAGCAGCTCCAGCGGGGGGGTAACGGAAAGGTTTTACAATGAGCAGTTCTTC
few	TRBJ1-5	NA	TRBV7-2	CASSLLQQPQHF	TGTGCCAGCAGCTTATTACAGCAGCCCCAGCATTTT